Included here is one T cell receptor (beta chain) sequence, with context. The record originates from a study of shared clonotypes between healthy human individuals. Subsets obtained from CD4+ cells comprised CD45RA+ naive and CD45RA-negative memory cells. Here immunoSEQ multiplex PCR was the method, and the copy in TCRdb shows in-frame clones only, minus some. Of roughly 1.4 million clones detected, approximately 98.5% appear once; the ten largest clones hold approximately 0.38%. This clonotype originated in a man aged 25 to 40 in good health. Sequencing was carried out using naive CD4+ T cells sorted from blood. The subset is: CD45RA+ positively selected.

The CDR3 region is CASSLRTSGRAYSEQYF. For the CDR3, the DNA is TGTGCCAGCAGTTTGCGGACTAGCGGGAGGGCCTACTCCGAGCAGTACTTC. V gene TRBV27 combines with J gene TRBJ2-7; 15 nucleotides align to TRBD2. Germline loops: CDR1 MNHEY, CDR2 SMNVEV (reference sequence). CDR3 length: 17 residues. J gave up 6 bases and V 3 bases, and 9 bases lay outside the gene matches.